This T cell receptor beta chain was recovered during a study of T cell responses to AZD1222 COVID-19 vaccine (dated by TCRdb to the early 2020s). For context, the study as a whole: AZD1222 recipients given second doses at about 4 weeks or at about 12 weeks were pooled, since spike-specific TCR depth and breadth were not found to differ between the two schedules. Trial participants were enrolled by age into subgroups of 18-55, 56-69 and 70-plus years, and roughly 150, 30 and 60 TCR-sequenced participants, respectively, were included in these subgroups. A total of just over 230 trial participants underwent TCR sequencing, of whom around 200 received two doses of AZD1222 and some 26 received two doses of the MenACWY control vaccine.

On this clone: Its antigen remains undetermined. No base-level quality is on record; no much larger clone is a single base apart.

The full study reports these points: The vaccine-associated CD4 TCRs covered the entire spike protein, and the dominant responses fell in regions 160-218 and 743-854. Reportedly, almost half of the unique spike-specific TCRs recognized epitopes lying outside the regions that are mutated in the B.1.351 and B.1.1.7 variants. The 56-69-year group was small, and its depth increase did not reach significance, likely because of low power. Most participants were white British and females outnumbered males, and the authors suggested that clonal diversity may have been underestimated. Because no samples from the day 14 peak response were available, repertoires could be characterized only after the peak T cell response. A significant rise in spike-specific TCR breadth and depth was observed after two AZD1222 doses relative to day 0 and relative to MenACWY recipients. Only a handful of AZD1222 recipients were SARS-CoV-2 seropositive at baseline, limiting conclusions about previously exposed vaccinees.

Read against the paper, the sample's time point label means: baseline before first vaccination. Samples from vaccinated people were obtained from the UK trials COV001 and COV002, which included a single-blind randomized controlled phase 2/3 trial of AZD1222 (ChAdOx1 nCoV-19) in healthy adults. For TCRbeta chain sequencing, PBMC samples were collected from trial participants at day 0 and at day 28 after the second dose. The germline V gene yields SQVTM for CDR1 and ANQGSEA for CDR2. Trimming takes 7 bases from V and 3 bases from J, and the germline ends sit 9 bases apart. Counted from cysteine to phenylalanine, this CDR3 has 11 amino acids. CDR3 DNA only is kept here, 33 bases in frame from base 1. The CDR3 regions of human TCRbeta chains were analyzed by immunosequencing. The authors' analysis ran thus. Repertoire TCRs were matched against a reference library of SARS-CoV-2-specific TCRs generated with the MIRA antigen-specificity platform. Breadth was defined as the fraction of unique TCRs that were SARS-CoV-2-associated. Depth was defined as the fraction of total T cells that were SARS-CoV-2-associated. Using the MIRA data, each spike-specific TCR was assigned both to the spike region to which the TCR was reactive and to a CD4 or CD8 class. Log10-transformed breadth and depth values were compared by one-way ANOVA with Sidak's multiple comparisons tests. Here the immuneACCESS table is served through TCRdb, limited to in-frame sequences with V and J called. Missing clones are a known gap in these copies; in checked studies unresolved V genes cover under half, and the rest lacks a known reason. Clone size and the V and J calls come from that table; the DNA yielded D and trimming. The sample table holds around 110,000 clones, of which 90% to 95% were seen once. Jointly, the top ten make up 2.9% of the sample.

The chain is made from TRBV29-1 and TRBJ1-2, with the D gene too uncertain to name. Material: peripheral blood, obtained on day 0 of AZD1222 vaccination. The TCR was taken from an adult in good health. The DNA sequence follows: TGCAGCGGATCCCAAGACTATGGCTACACCTTC. This is translated as CSGSQDYGYTF.